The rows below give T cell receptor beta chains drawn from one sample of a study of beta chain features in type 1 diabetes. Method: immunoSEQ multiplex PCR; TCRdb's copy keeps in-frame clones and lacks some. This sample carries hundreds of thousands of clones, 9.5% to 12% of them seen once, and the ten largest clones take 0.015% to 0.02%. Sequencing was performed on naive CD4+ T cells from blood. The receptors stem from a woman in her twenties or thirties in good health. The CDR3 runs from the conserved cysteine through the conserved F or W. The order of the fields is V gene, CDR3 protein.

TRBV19	CASSISLTTLEQFF
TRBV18	CASSPPPGQGTDTQYF
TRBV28	CASSSGGIEQYF
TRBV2	CASSEGRGEQYF
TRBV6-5	CASSYVPRGTGELFF
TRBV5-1	CASSPRDRVDEQFF
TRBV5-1	CASSDGANTEAFF
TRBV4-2	CASSQELDTEAFF
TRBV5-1	CASSLIESGDTEAFF
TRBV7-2	CASSPQVVTYEQYF
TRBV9	CASSPIRGAYNEQFF
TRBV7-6	CASSLAPSDTQYF
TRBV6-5	CASTSTSGSVETQYF
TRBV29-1	CSVTLGVGNTEVFF
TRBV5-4	CASSPTGTSVAYNEQFF
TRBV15	CATSRAGTGVEDEQFF
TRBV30	CAWSLTGFGNTIYF
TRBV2	CASSEGGVSDTQYF
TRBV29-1	CSVERGTLDTQYF
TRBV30	CAWSFSRTVAYEQYF
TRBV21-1	CASSMPTSGMLNEQFF
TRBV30	CAWSELSTGLYGNTIYF
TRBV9	CASSGRAGADTQYF
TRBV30	CAWSVRLGGLDEQFF
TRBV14	CASSPRAAGGHFGELFF
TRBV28	CASSPPPDRIQETQYF
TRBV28	CASRKTGRHEQYF
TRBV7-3	CASSPHRETEAFF
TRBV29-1	CSGGQGDYGYTF
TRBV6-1	CASSEDFGRETQYF
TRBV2	CASKMSDPYEQYF
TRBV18	CASSPPGHTDTQYF
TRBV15	CATSGTGTGVGGYTF
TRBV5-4	CASSWDRVDEKLFF
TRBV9	CASTITSGSYNEQFF
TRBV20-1	CTMAVSYGYTF
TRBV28	CASSIRGPGELFF
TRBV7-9	CASSLETVRQPQHF
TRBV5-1	CASSPQQRGLSSYNEQFF
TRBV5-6	CASSLVEALSYEQYF
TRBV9	CASSVVPQVNTGELFF
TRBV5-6	CASTLEGPGEKLFF